The rows below give T cell receptor beta chains drawn from one sample of a study of cytomegalovirus exposure and HLA in healthy donors. The data were produced by immunoSEQ multiplex PCR, yet TCRdb's version contains in-frame clones alone and is incomplete. The data hold about 81,000 clones, with about 80% observed a single time. Sequencing was carried out using PBMCs. The receptors stem from a man in his forties or fifties in good health and CMV-seropositive. The CDR3 runs from the conserved cysteine through the conserved F or W. A D gene is named only where the DNA matches it firmly. For some rows the clone size is stated as once, few or many, or as a class when expanded; others skip it.

cdr3_length	d_call	v_call	j_call	clone_size	cdr3_aa	cdr3_nt
15	TRBD2	TRBV5-1	TRBJ2-5	.	CASSVALAGRETQYF	TGCGCCAGCAGCGTAGCACTAGCGGGAAGAGAGACCCAGTACTTC
14	TRBD1	TRBV5-6	TRBJ1-2	.	CATAGTGDGYGYTF	TGTGCTACTGCCGGGACAGGGGACGGGTATGGCTACACCTTC
16	TRBD2	TRBV11-2	TRBJ2-7	.	CASSLRTSGRTYEQYF	TGTGCCAGCAGCTTACGGACTAGCGGGAGAACCTACGAGCAGTACTTC
15	TRBD1	TRBV5-1	TRBJ2-7	.	CASSQRDRGGYEQYF	TGCGCCAGCAGCCAAAGGGACAGGGGAGGCTACGAGCAGTACTTC
14	.	TRBV9	TRBJ1-1	once	CASSPGDQNTEAFF	TGTGCCAGCAGCCCGGGGGACCAGAACACTGAAGCTTTCTTT
14	.	TRBV4-3	TRBJ1-1	few	CASSQGGASTEAFF	TGCGCCAGCAGCCAAGGGGGAGCGAGCACTGAAGCTTTCTTT
15	TRBD2	TRBV27	TRBJ2-1	few	CASPYLAGPYNEQFF	TGTGCCAGCCCTTACCTAGCGGGACCCTACAATGAGCAGTTCTTC
14	.	TRBV30	TRBJ1-2	once	CAWSVQISNYGYTF	TGTGCCTGGAGTGTCCAAATTTCTAACTATGGCTACACCTTC
14	.	TRBV27	TRBJ2-7	.	CASSPITGSYEQYF	TGTGCCAGCAGTCCAATTACAGGGTCCTACGAGCAGTACTTC
16	TRBD2	TRBV19	TRBJ2-7	.	CASSNDTTSAVYEQYF	TGTGCCAGTAGTAATGACACGACTAGCGCGGTATACGAGCAGTACTTC
13	.	TRBV28	TRBJ1-2	.	CASSPTLNRDATF	TGTGCCAGCAGTCCTACTCTCAACAGGGACGCGACCTTC
18	.	TRBV5-5	TRBJ1-3	.	CASSLGFTGRSSGNTIYF	TGTGCCAGCAGCTTGGGGTTTACCGGGAGGAGCTCTGGAAACACCATATATTTT
20	.	TRBV11-3	TRBJ1-3	.	CASSSQDWQERRYSGNTIYF	TGTGCCAGCAGCTCCCAAGATTGGCAAGAAAGAAGATACTCTGGAAACACCATATATTTT
15	TRBD2	TRBV9	TRBJ2-5	.	CASSVAGGRGETQYF	TGTGCCAGCAGCGTAGCGGGCGGGAGAGGGGAGACCCAGTACTTC
15	.	TRBV19	TRBJ2-5	once	CASISRPGAGETQYF	TGTGCCAGTATCTCGCGACCGGGTGCGGGGGAGACCCAGTACTTC
15	.	TRBV7-9	TRBJ2-6	few	CASSLSGAGANGLTF	TGTGCCAGCAGCTTATCGGGAGCTGGGGCCAACGGCCTGACTTTC
17	.	TRBV15	TRBJ1-5	once	CATSRDLDTRGNQPQHF	TGTGCCACCAGCAGAGACCTCGATACTAGGGGCAATCAGCCCCAGCATTTT
16	.	TRBV2	TRBJ2-1	few	CASRSSGQPSYNEQFF	TGTGCCAGCAGGAGTTCGGGACAACCCTCCTACAATGAGCAGTTCTTC
15	TRBD1	TRBV5-1	TRBJ2-6	.	CASSSTGVGANVLTF	TGCGCCAGCAGCTCAACAGGGGTAGGGGCCAACGTCCTGACTTTC
15	TRBD1	TRBV7-9	TRBJ2-3	.	CASSSRTGAGHTQYF	TGTGCCAGCAGCTCGCGGACAGGGGCCGGTCATACGCAGTATTTT
16	.	TRBV30	TRBJ1-5	.	CAWSVPRAAGYQPQHF	TGTGCCTGGAGTGTACCCAGGGCAGCGGGATACCAGCCCCAGCATTTT
17	TRBD2	TRBV4-3	TRBJ2-5	.	CASSQERALAGEETQYF	TGCGCCAGCAGCCAAGAGAGGGCCCTAGCGGGGGAAGAGACCCAGTACTTC
14	.	TRBV2	TRBJ1-6	.	CASSDLRGNSPLHF	TGTGCCAGCAGTGATTTAAGGGGAAATTCACCCCTCCACTTT
16	.	TRBV19	TRBJ2-6	.	CASSHLQGSGANVLTF	TGTGCCAGTAGCCATCTACAGGGTTCCGGGGCCAACGTCCTGACTTTC
14	TRBD1	TRBV7-9	TRBJ2-7	.	CASSSPGQGFEQYF	TGTGCCAGCAGCTCCCCGGGACAGGGGTTCGAGCAGTACTTC
12	.	TRBV7-2	TRBJ2-7	.	CASSLGGLGPDF	TGTGCCAGCAGCTTAGGGGGACTTGGACCAGACTTC
13	TRBD2	TRBV10-2	TRBJ2-7	.	CASSSGMPYEQYF	TGCGCCAGCAGCAGCGGGATGCCTTACGAGCAGTACTTC
9	.	TRBV10-3	TRBJ2-5	.	CASGETQYF	TGTGCCTCAGGGGAGACCCAGTACTTC
12	.	TRBV6-1	TRBJ1-2	.	CASSEAQDGYTF	TGTGCCAGCAGTGAGGCCCAAGATGGCTACACCTTC
17	.	TRBV27	TRBJ2-3	.	CASSRYDWFGGTDTQYF	TGTGCCAGCAGTCGCTATGACTGGTTCGGGGGCACAGATACGCAGTATTTT
14	TRBD1	TRBV18	TRBJ1-2	.	CASISRGQGNGYTF	TGTGCCAGCATATCTAGGGGACAGGGAAATGGCTACACCTTC
16	.	TRBV2	TRBJ1-3	.	CASSPVLLLSGNTIYF	TGTGCCAGCAGCCCCGTACTGCTTCTCTCTGGAAACACCATATATTTT
15	.	TRBV4-1	TRBJ1-1	.	CASSLAQDMNTEAFF	TGCGCCAGCAGCCTCGCACAGGATATGAACACTGAAGCTTTCTTT
14	TRBD1	TRBV6-1	TRBJ1-2	once	CASRLTGTGFGYTF	TGTGCCAGCAGATTGACCGGGACAGGGTTTGGCTACACCTTC
22	.	TRBV21-1	TRBJ2-5	.	CASSKRLLYYFVAQGGQETQYF	TGTGCCAGCAGCAAAAGATTGTTGTACTACTTCGTCGCCCAGGGGGGACAAGAGACCCAGTACTTC
12	.	TRBV4-2	TRBJ2-7	.	CASSQAGYEQYF	TGTGCCAGCAGCCAAGCCGGCTACGAGCAGTACTTC